In its sample, the clone carrying this T cell receptor (beta chain) was seen once. Antigen: not known. The record originates from a study of T cell responses to AZD1222 COVID-19 vaccine. Study-wide results and caveats: Close to half of spike-specific TCRs reportedly recognize unmutated variant regions. Two AZD1222 administrations were followed by greater Spike-specific TCR breadth and depth.

Some clones are missing from TCRdb's copy, which holds only in-frame ones; the method was immunoSEQ multiplex PCR. The sample records 150,000 to 200,000 clones, 88% being singletons. This CDR3 is 16 amino acids long. Germline V lookup: CDR1 LNHDA, CDR2 SQIVND (reference sequence). V shed 8 bases and J 1 base; nucleotides not matched to a gene: 11. J is TRBJ1-1 and V is TRBV19; 9 nucleotides line up with TRBD1. Sequenced here: peripheral blood, sampled 28 days after the second AZD1222 dose. This TCR was sampled from an adult who received the AZD1222 COVID-19 vaccine. CDR3 loop: CASDTPQGAGNTEAFF. DNA of the CDR3: TGTGCCAGTGACACCCCACAGGGGGCTGGGAACACTGAAGCTTTCTTT.